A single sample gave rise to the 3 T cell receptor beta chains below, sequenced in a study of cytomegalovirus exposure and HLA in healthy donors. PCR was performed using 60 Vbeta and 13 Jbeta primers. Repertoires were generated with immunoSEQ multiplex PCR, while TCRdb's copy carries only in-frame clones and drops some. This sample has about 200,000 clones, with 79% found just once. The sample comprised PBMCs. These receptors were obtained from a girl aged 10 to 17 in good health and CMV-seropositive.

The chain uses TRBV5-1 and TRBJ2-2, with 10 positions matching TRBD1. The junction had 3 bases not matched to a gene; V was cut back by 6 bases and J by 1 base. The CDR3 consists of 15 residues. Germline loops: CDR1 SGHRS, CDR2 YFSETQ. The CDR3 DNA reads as TGCGCCAGCAACTGGGACAGGGGGAACACCGGGGAGCTGTTTTTT. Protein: CASNWDRGNTGELFF.

The CDR3 reads CASSQGAGETAFF. CDR3 coding DNA: TGCGCCAGCAGCCAAGGGGCAGGGGAGACCGCTTTCTTT. The chain links TRBV5-1 to TRBJ1-1; D perhaps matches TRBD1 (6 bases). Trimming cost V 4 bases and J 11 bases, with 18 bases left between them. Germline V gene data show CDR1 as SGHRS and CDR2 as YFSETQ. CDR3 length: 13 amino acids.

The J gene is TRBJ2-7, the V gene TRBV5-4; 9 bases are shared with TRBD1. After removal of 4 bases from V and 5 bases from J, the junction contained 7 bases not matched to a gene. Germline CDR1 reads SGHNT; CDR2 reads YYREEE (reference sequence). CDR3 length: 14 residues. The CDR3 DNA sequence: TGTGCCAGCAGCCCCGACAGGGGGTTGGACGAGCAGTACTTC. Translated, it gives CASSPDRGLDEQYF.